Listed here are 9 T cell receptor beta chains from one sample, sequenced in a study of blood T cell repertoires in COVID-19. Only in-frame clones appear in the TCRdb table, and some are missing; sequencing was by immunoSEQ multiplex PCR. The sample lists more than 100,000 clones, about two thirds occurring once. The sequenced sample consisted of peripheral blood. The receptors originated from a human donor with acute or convalescent COVID-19. The donor label of this sample is uncertain.

This clone was recorded a few times. The V call is TRBV5-1, the J call TRBJ2-2; 9 bases match TRBD1. The CDR3 contains 16 residues. In germline, CDR1 is SGHRS, CDR2 YFSETQ. V dropped 5 bases and J dropped 6; count of bases not matched to a gene: 11. CDR3 in amino acids: CASSRRTGDVSGELFF. In DNA, the CDR3 is TGCGCCAGCAGTCGACGGACAGGGGACGTCTCCGGGGAGCTGTTTTTT.

J is TRBJ1-5 and V is TRBV6-5, with 7 bases identical to TRBD1. Germline V gene lookup returns CDR1 MNHEY and CDR2 SVGAGI. The CDR3 extends over 15 amino acids. V lost 6 bases and J lost 0; bases outside the gene matches: 5. In DNA form, the CDR3 reads TGTGCCAGCAGCCAGACAGGGAATAGCAATCAGCCCCAGCATTTT. It translates to CASSQTGNSNQPQHF.

The rearrangement links TRBV15 to TRBJ2-2; 8 nucleotides agree with TRBD2. In germline, CDR1 is LNHNV, CDR2 YYDKDF (reference sequence). The CDR3 consists of 17 residues. With 0 bases clipped from V and 3 bases from J, the junction kept 6 bases outside the gene matches. In DNA, the CDR3 is TGTGCCACCAGCAGAGATCTCGGGGGGGGAGACACCGGGGAGCTGTTTTTT. Its protein is CATSRDLGGGDTGELFF.

This rearrangement joins TRBV28 to TRBJ2-4; TRBD1 might be the D (5 bases). Trimming removed 6 bases at V and 0 bases at J, with 12 bases between. Germline V gene sequence: CDR1 MDHEN, CDR2 SYDVKM. CDR3 size: 15 residues. CDR3 DNA: TGTGCCAGCAGGGGGCCAGCCCTAGCCAAAAACATTCAGTACTTC. It is translated as CASRGPALAKNIQYF.

This chain links TRBV5-1 with TRBJ2-1; TRBD2 matches at 8 bases. Unmatched junction bases numbered 5, after V lost 0 bases and J lost 3 bases. There are 16 residues in the CDR3. Germline V lookup: CDR1 SGHRS, CDR2 YFSETQ. The DNA of the CDR3 is TGCGCCAGCAGCTTGGCCGGCGGGGGGTTCTACAATGAGCAGTTCTTC. Translation: CASSLAGGGFYNEQFF.

V gene TRBV7-9 combines with J gene TRBJ2-3; TRBD1 agrees at 7 bases. This CDR3 comprises 16 residues. V lost 3 bases and J lost 2; bases outside the gene matches: 8. Germline loops: CDR1 SEHNR, CDR2 FQNEAQ (reference sequence). The CDR3: CASSLGQMGPTDTQYF. In DNA, the CDR3 is TGTGCCAGCAGCTTGGGACAGATGGGGCCCACAGATACGCAGTATTTT.

The V call is TRBV27, the J call TRBJ1-4; D is possibly TRBD1 (5 bases). Germline CDR1 is MNHEY and CDR2 is SMNVEV (reference sequence). This CDR3 has 18 residues. V was shortened by 2 bases and J by 7 bases, with 23 bases between the two germline ends. The CDR3 DNA sequence: TGTGCCAGCAGTTTAAAACCTCCCACTGACAGACCCCGTGAAAAACTGTTTTTT. It yields the protein CASSLKPPTDRPREKLFF.

J is TRBJ2-7 and V is TRBV28; the match to TRBD1 covers 11 bases. V was pared by 5 bases and J by 3 bases, with 6 bases of the junction left unmatched. Germline CDR1 MDHEN, CDR2 SYDVKM. The CDR3 has 15 amino acids. The CDR3 DNA is TGTGCCAGCAGTACGGGGGGGACAGGGGGCTACGAGCAGTACTTC. This sequence encodes CASSTGGTGGYEQYF.

This rearrangement joins TRBV18 to TRBJ2-2; possibly TRBD2 for D (6 bases). This CDR3 spans 17 amino acids. CDR1 is KGHSH, CDR2 LQKENI, per germline. V lost 6 bases, J lost 3 bases, and 20 bases lay in between. CDR3 loop: CASSPFYGGSDTGELFF. As DNA, the CDR3 is TGTGCCAGCTCGCCATTCTACGGGGGATCGGACACCGGGGAGCTGTTTTTT.